This T cell receptor beta chain was recorded in a study of B cell selection in AIRE deficiency. Findings of the study overall: Approximately 30% of healthy-donor shared Treg TCRbeta sequences appeared in patient Tconv cells.

Sequencing was performed with immunoSEQ multiplex PCR; in TCRdb, only in-frame clones are kept and a portion is missing. The data show 20,000 to 30,000 clones, 92% seen once. Germline V gene sequence: CDR1 MNHNS, CDR2 SASEGT. The CDR3 has 18 residues. V lost 1 base to trimming and J lost 2 bases; unmatched junction nucleotides: 8. Sorted regulatory T cells were CD4-positive, CD25-high and CD127-low or negative. Concerning this clone: Its antigen remains unidentified.

The receptor was derived from a human donor in good health. Source material: CD4+CD25+ Tregs sorted from PBMCs. J is TRBJ1-4 and V is TRBV6-1, with TRBD1 matching over 9 bases. CDR3 DNA sequence: TGTGCCAGCAGTGAAGTGGGACAGGGTATTGGGACTAATGAAAAACTGTTTTTT. Translated, it gives CASSEVGQGIGTNEKLFF.